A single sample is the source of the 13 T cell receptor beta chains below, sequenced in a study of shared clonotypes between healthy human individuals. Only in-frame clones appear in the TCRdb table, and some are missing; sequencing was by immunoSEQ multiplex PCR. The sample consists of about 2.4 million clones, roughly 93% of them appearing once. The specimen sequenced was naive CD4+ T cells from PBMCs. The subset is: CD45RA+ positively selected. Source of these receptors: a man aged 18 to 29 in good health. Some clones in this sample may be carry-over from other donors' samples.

CDR3 DNA sequence: TGTGCCAGCAGCCCGACTAGCGGGAGGTCTGGTGAGCAGTTCTTC. Amino acids: CASSPTSGRSGEQFF. The chain is built from TRBV11-2 and TRBJ2-1; 13 bases are a match to TRBD2. Germline trimming cut 5 bases from V and 9 bases from J; bases unmatched to any gene: 7. CDR3 length equals 15 residues. CDR1 SGHAT and CDR2 FQNNGV come from the germline V gene.

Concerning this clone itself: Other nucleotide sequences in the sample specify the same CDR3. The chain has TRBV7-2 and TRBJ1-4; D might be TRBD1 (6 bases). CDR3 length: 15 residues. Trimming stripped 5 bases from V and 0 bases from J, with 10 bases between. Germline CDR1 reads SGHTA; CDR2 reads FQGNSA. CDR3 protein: CASSLQGSTNEKLFF. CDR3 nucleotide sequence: TGTGCCAGCAGCCTTCAGGGGTCAACTAATGAAAAACTGTTTTTT. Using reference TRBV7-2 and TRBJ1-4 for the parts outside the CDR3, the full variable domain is GAGVSQSPSNKVTEKGKDVELRCDPISGHTALYWYRQSLGQGLEFLIYFQGNSAPDKSGLPSDRFSAERTGGSVSTLTIQRTQQEDSAVYLCASSLQGSTNEKLFFGSGTQLSVL.

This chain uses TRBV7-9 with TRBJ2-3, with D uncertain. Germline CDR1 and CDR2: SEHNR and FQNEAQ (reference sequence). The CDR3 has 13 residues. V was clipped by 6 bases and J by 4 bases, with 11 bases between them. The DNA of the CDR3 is TGTGCCAGCAGTTCCCCCGGGCCAGATACGCAGTATTTT. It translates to CASSSPGPDTQYF.

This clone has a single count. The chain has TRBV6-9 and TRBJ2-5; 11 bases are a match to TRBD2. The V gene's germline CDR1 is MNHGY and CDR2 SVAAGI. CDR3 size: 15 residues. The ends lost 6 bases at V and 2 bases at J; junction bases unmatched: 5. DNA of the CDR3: TGTGCCAGCAGCAACAGACTAGCGGGGCAAGAGACCCAGTACTTC. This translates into CASSNRLAGQETQYF.

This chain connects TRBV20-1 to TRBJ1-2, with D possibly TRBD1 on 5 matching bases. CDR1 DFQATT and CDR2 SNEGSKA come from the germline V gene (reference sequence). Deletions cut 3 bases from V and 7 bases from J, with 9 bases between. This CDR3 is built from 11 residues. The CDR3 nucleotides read TGCAGTGCTAGCGAAGGGGCTGGCTACACCTTC. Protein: CSASEGAGYTF.

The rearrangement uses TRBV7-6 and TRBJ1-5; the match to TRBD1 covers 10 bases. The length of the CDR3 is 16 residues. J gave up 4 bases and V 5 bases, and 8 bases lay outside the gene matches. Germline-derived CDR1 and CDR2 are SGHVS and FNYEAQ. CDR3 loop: CASSPTWTGGNQPQHF. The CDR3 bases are TGTGCCAGCAGCCCGACCTGGACAGGGGGGAATCAGCCCCAGCATTTT.

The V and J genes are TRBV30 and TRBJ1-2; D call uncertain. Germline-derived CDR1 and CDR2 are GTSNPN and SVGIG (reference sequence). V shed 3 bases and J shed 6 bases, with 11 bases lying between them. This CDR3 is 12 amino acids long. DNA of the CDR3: TGTGCCTGGAGGCTCGGGCGGGATGGCTACACCTTC. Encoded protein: CAWRLGRDGYTF.

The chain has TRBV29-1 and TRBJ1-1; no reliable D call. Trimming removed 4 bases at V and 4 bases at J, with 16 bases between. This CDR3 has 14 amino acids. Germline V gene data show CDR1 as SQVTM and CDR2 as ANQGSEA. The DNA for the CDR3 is TGCAGCGTTGTCGGCGTGACGGCGGGCACTGAAGCTTTCTTT. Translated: CSVVGVTAGTEAFF.

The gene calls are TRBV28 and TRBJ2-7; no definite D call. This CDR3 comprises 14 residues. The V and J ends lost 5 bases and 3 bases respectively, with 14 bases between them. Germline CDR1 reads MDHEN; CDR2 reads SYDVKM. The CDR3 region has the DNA TGTGCCAGCAGTCCCGAGGATTCAATCTACGAGCAGTACTTC. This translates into CASSPEDSIYEQYF.

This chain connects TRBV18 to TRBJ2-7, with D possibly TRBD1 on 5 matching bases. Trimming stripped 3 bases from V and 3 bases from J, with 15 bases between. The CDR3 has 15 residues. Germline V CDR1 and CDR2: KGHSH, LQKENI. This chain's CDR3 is CASSPDRHRYYEQYF. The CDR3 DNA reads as TGTGCCAGCTCACCTGACAGACATCGTTACTACGAGCAGTACTTC.

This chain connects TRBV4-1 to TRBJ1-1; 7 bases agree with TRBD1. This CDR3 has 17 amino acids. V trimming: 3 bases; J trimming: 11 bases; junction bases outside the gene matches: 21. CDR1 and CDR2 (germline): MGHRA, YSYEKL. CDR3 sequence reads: CASSHLIQGRAPSAAFF. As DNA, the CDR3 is TGCGCCAGCAGCCACCTGATACAGGGGCGGGCCCCCTCGGCGGCTTTCTTT.

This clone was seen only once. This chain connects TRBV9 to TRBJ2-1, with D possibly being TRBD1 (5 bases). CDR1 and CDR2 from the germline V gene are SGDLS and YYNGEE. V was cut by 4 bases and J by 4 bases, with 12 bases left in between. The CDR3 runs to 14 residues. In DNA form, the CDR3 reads TGTGCCAGCAGCACGGGCGGACAATACAATGAGCAGTTCTTC. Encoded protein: CASSTGGQYNEQFF. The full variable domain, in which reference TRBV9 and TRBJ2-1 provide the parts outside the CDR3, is DSGVTQTPKHLITATGQRVTLRCSPRSGDLSVYWYQQSLDQGLQFLIQYYNGEERAKGNILERFSAQQFPDLHSELNLSSLELGDSALYFCASSTGGQYNEQFFGPGTRLTVL.

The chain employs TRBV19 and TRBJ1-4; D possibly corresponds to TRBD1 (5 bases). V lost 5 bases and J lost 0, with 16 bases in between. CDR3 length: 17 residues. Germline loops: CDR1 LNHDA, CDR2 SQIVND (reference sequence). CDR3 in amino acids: CASSQAGRGPTNEKLFF. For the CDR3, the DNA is TGTGCCAGTAGTCAGGCGGGACGGGGACCAACTAATGAAAAACTGTTTTTT.